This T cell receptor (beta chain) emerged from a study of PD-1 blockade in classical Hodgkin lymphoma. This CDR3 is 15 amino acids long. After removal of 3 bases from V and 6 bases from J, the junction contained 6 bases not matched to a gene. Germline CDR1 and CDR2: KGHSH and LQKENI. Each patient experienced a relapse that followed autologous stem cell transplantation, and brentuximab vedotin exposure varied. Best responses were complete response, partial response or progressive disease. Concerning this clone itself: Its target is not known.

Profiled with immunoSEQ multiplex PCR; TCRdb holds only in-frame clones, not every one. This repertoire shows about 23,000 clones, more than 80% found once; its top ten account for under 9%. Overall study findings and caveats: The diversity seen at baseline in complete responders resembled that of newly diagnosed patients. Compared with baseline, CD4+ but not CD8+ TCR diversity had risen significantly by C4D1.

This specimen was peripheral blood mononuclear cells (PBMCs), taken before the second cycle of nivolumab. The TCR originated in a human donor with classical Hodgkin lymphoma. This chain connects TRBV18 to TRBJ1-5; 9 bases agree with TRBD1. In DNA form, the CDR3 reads TGTGCCAGCTCACCTGGGGGACAGGGTTTTCAGCCCCAGCATTTT. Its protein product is CASSPGGQGFQPQHF.